The present TCR beta chain was sequenced within a study of CD8+ T cells in alopecia areata. Points from the study as a whole: Tofacitinib significantly reduced both scalp clonality and expanded CD8+ clones among the top 100.

Treatment here: oral pan-JAK inhibitor, 5-10 mg twice daily. Specimens obtained from alopecia areata patients comprised lesional scalp punch biopsies and peripheral blood. The V end lost 4 bases, the J end lost 1 base, and 14 bases lay between the germline ends. The CDR3 runs 15 residues. Germline V gene sequence: CDR1 SQVTM, CDR2 ANQGSEA. RNA was isolated and reverse transcribed to cDNA, the sequencing template. Profiled with immunoSEQ multiplex PCR; TCRdb holds only in-frame clones, not every one. The sample yields approximately 180,000 clones, roughly 60% seen once. Comments on this clone: As yet, its antigen is unknown.

The sample consisted of CD4+ T cells sorted from blood, taken at week 24, from a patient treated with tofacitinib. The clonotype was recovered from a human donor with alopecia areata. The chain links TRBV29-1 to TRBJ2-1; D is tentatively TRBD1 or TRBD2 (6 bases each). The CDR3 protein is CSVGGAQRSYNEQFF. CDR3 DNA sequence: TGCAGCGTTGGGGGGGCCCAGAGGTCCTACAATGAGCAGTTCTTC.